This T cell receptor beta chain was obtained from a study of OX40 agonist ivuxolimab in advanced cancers. About this clone itself: Its specificity is not known.

Assay: immunoSEQ multiplex PCR; the TCRdb copy retains only in-frame clones and omits some. Of 9,000 to 13,000 clones in the sample, roughly 70% were seen once. Germline CDR1 reads PRHDT; CDR2 reads FYEKMQ (reference sequence). This CDR3 comprises 16 residues. V gave up 5 bases and J gave up 8 bases; unmatched junction bases: 13. Study-level results: Doses of 0.1 to 3.0 mg/kg were accompanied by clonal expansion of CD4+ and CD8+ blood T cells by week 6. Low normalized T-cell clonal expansion was also seen in some nonresponders.

The source is an adult with an advanced solid tumor such as melanoma, head and neck, liver or kidney cancer. This chain uses TRBV13 with TRBJ2-1; 9 bases match TRBD1. The sample consisted of CD4+ or CD8+ T cells sorted from blood, taken in a trial of the OX40 agonist ivuxolimab. The CDR3 loop is CASSHVGQGYSDEQFF. DNA of the CDR3: TGTGCCAGCAGCCACGTGGGACAGGGCTATAGCGATGAGCAGTTCTTC.